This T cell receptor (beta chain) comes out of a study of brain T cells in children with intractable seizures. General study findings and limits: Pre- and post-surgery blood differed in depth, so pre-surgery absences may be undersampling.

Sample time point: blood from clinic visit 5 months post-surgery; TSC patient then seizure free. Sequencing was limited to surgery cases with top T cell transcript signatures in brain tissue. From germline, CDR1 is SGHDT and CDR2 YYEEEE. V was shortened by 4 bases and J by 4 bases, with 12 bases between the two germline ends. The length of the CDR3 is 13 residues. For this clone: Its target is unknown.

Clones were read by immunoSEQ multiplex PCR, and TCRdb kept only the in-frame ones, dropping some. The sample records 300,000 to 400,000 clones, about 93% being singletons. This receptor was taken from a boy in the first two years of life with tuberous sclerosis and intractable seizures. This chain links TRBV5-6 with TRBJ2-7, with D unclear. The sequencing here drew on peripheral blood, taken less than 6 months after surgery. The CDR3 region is CASSAVDRYEQYF. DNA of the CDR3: TGTGCCAGCAGCGCGGTAGACCGATACGAGCAGTACTTC.